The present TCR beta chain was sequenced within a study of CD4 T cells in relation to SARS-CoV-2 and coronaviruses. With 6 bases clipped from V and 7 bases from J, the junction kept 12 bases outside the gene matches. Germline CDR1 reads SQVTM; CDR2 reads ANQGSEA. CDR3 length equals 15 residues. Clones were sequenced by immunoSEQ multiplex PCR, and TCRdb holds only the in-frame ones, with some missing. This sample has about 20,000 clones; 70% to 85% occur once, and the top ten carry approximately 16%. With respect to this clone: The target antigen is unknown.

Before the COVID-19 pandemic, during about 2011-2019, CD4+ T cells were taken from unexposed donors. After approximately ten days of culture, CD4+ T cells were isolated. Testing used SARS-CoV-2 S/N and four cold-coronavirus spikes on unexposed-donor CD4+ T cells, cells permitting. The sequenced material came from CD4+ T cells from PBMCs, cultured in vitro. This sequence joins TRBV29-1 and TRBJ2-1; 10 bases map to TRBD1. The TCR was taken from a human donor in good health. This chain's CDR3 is CSVGTGTGVTNEQFF. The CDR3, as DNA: TGCAGCGTCGGTACCGGGACAGGGGTTACAAATGAGCAGTTCTTC.